This TCR beta chain was observed in a study of T cell changes during pregnancy in multiple sclerosis. V lost 5 bases and J lost 6; bases outside the gene matches: 6. Germline V CDR1 and CDR2: MDHEN, SYDVKM. The CDR3 has 15 residues. Data came from immunoSEQ multiplex PCR; TCRdb stores just in-frame clones and leaves some out. The table records about 49,000 clones, about 90% of them present only once. V is TRBV28 and J is TRBJ2-2; TRBD1 agrees at 10 bases. The sequence was collected from a female donor in good health, enrolled as a control in a pregnancy study. Here the sequenced sample was peripheral blood, taken after pregnancy. CDR3 sequence: CASSTTGGASGELFF. The DNA for the CDR3 is TGTGCCAGCAGTACGACAGGGGGCGCTTCCGGGGAGCTGTTTTTT.